A single sample gave rise to the 28 T cell receptor beta chains below, sequenced in a study of a mutant IDH1 vaccine in newly diagnosed glioma. Assay used: immunoSEQ multiplex PCR; TCRdb lists only in-frame clones, some missing. Of 43,000 or so clones listed, 85% to 95% are singletons. These TCRs' antigens remain unknown. Time point specified: week 35, safety follow-up. Vaccinated patients received 300 ug of mutant IDH1 20-mer peptide per dose, with topical imiquimod. This specimen consisted of PBMCs, obtained from a glioma patient whose treatment included an IDH1 peptide vaccine. These receptors came from a man aged 50-60 years with glioma.

The rearrangement joins TRBV29-1 to TRBJ1-1, with a tentative D call TRBD1 (5 bases). Trimming cost V 6 bases and J 3 bases, with 14 bases left between them. Germline values: CDR1 SQVTM, CDR2 ANQGSEA. The CDR3 runs to 13 residues. The CDR3 bases are TGCAGCGTATGGACACGGATAGACACTGAAGCTTTCTTT. It is translated as CSVWTRIDTEAFF.

The count of this clone is one. The V gene is TRBV2, the J gene TRBJ1-2; 7 nucleotides line up with TRBD1. This CDR3 contains 16 residues. Germline lookup yields CDR1 SNHLY and CDR2 FYNNEI. The ends lost 0 bases at V and 8 bases at J; junction bases unmatched: 12. The CDR3 region is CASSEARIGQARGYTF. CDR3 nucleotide sequence: TGTGCCAGCAGTGAAGCGCGAATCGGACAGGCTCGGGGCTACACCTTC. The variable domain in full, with the rest retrieved from reference TRBV2 and TRBJ1-2, is EPEVTQTPSHQVTQMGQEVILRCVPISNHLYFYWYRQILGQKVEFLVSFYNNEISEKSEIFDDQFSVERPDGSNFTLKIRSTKLEDSAMYFCASSEARIGQARGYTFGSGTRLTVV.

The chain joins TRBV5-1 to TRBJ1-5; no definite D call. The CDR3 covers 14 residues. CDR1 SGHRS and CDR2 YFSETQ come from the germline V gene. Trimming left V 0 bases short and J 5 bases short, with 9 bases between. CDR3: CASSLGTPDQPQHF. The CDR3 DNA is TGCGCCAGCAGCTTGGGCACACCGGATCAGCCCCAGCATTTT.

This clone has a single count. The V and J genes are TRBV5-1 and TRBJ2-2; 8 nucleotides agree with TRBD1. CDR3 size: 15 residues. V was clipped by 9 bases and J by 7 bases; unmatched bases: 14. CDR1 SGHRS and CDR2 YFSETQ come from the germline V gene. The CDR3 loop is CATKPGQGNNGELFF. The DNA for the CDR3 is TGCGCCACCAAACCAGGACAGGGCAATAACGGGGAGCTGTTTTTT.

The V gene is TRBV28, the J gene TRBJ1-6; 7 positions match TRBD1. V gave up 3 bases and J gave up 6 bases; unmatched junction bases: 5. The CDR3 sequence is 15 residues long. Germline V lookup: CDR1 MDHEN, CDR2 SYDVKM. The chain's CDR3 is CASSFRQGLNSPLHF. DNA for the CDR3: TGTGCCAGCAGTTTCAGACAGGGTCTTAATTCACCCCTCCACTTT.

V is TRBV5-5 and J is TRBJ2-3; D might be TRBD2 (5 bases). V lost 2 bases and J lost 4, with 11 bases in between. This CDR3 is built from 14 residues. CDR1 SGHKS and CDR2 YYEKEE come from the germline V gene (reference sequence). CDR3 coding DNA: TGTGCCAGCAGCTTTTGGGAGAGGGCAGATACGCAGTATTTT. As protein: CASSFWERADTQYF.

The genes are TRBV4-1 and TRBJ2-1; D remains unclear. The V gene lost 4 bases and the J gene lost 3 bases, with 13 bases spanning the gap. CDR3 length: 15 amino acids. Germline V gives CDR1 MGHRA, CDR2 YSYEKL. DNA of the CDR3: TGCGCCAGCAGCCCGCCAGGTACTCTCTACAATGAGCAGTTCTTC. It is translated as CASSPPGTLYNEQFF.

On this clone itself: At one boundary the junction diverges from the germline segment, which might be a read error. The chain couples TRBV7-2 to TRBJ2-3; D may be TRBD2 (6 bases). Germline V lookup: CDR1 SGHTA, CDR2 FQGNSA. The CDR3 has 17 residues. The CDR3 bases are TGTGCCAGCAGCTTAGTAGGGACTGGTGCGGGCACCGATACGCAGTATTTT. Its translation is CASSLVGTGAGTDTQYF. Together with reference TRBV7-2 and TRBJ2-3, the CDR3 gives the full variable domain: GAGVSQSPSNKVTEKGKDVELRCDPISGHTALYWYRQSLGQGLEFLIYFQGNSAPDKSGLPSDRFSAERTGGSVSTLTIQRTQQEDSAVYLCASSLVGTGAGTDTQYFGPGTRLTVL.

The rearrangement joins TRBV7-9 to TRBJ2-1, with 11 bases matching TRBD2. V lost 4 bases to trimming and J lost 4 bases; unmatched junction nucleotides: 3. Looked up from germline, CDR1 is SEHNR and CDR2 is FQNEAQ (reference sequence). CDR3 length equals 15 residues. The CDR3 sequence: CASSSSGGLYNEQFF. The CDR3 DNA sequence: TGTGCCAGCAGCTCTAGCGGGGGGCTGTACAATGAGCAGTTCTTC.

A single count supports this clone. CDR3 DNA: TGCGCCAGCAGTGGCCCCGGGACAGGGGTATACGAGCAGTACTTC. Translated, it gives CASSGPGTGVYEQYF. The V and J genes are TRBV10-1 and TRBJ2-7, with 10 bases fitting TRBD1. CDR3 length equals 15 residues. Germline CDR1 and CDR2: WNHNN and SYGVQD (reference sequence). J lost 4 bases, V lost 4 bases, and 7 bases had no gene match.

This chain connects TRBV6-1 to TRBJ2-7; D is perhaps TRBD2 (6 bases). This CDR3 is 13 amino acids long. Germline CDR1 and CDR2: MNHNS and SASEGT. V lost 5 bases to trimming and J lost 2 bases, with 10 bases between them. The CDR3, as DNA: TGTGCCAGCAGTCCAGGACTAACCTACGAGCAGTACTTC. Residues: CASSPGLTYEQYF.

This chain connects TRBV7-6 to TRBJ1-1; 10 bases match TRBD1. The germline CDR1 and CDR2 sequences are SGHVS and FNYEAQ. V shed 1 base and J 4 bases; nucleotides not matched to a gene: 9. This CDR3 region has 17 residues. CDR3 sequence: CASSLVPMDRGATEAFF. The CDR3 coding sequence is TGTGCCAGCAGCTTAGTCCCCATGGACAGGGGGGCCACTGAAGCTTTCTTT.

This clone was recorded only once. The genes are TRBV5-6 and TRBJ1-4; 8 bases line up with TRBD1. The V gene's germline CDR1 is SGHDT and CDR2 YYEEEE. V lost 3 bases and J lost 3; bases outside the gene matches: 4. This CDR3 is built from 15 residues. The CDR3 DNA is TGTGCCAGCAGCTGGACAGGGAGAGCTAATGAAAAACTGTTTTTT. Residues: CASSWTGRANEKLFF.

The rearrangement links TRBV27 to TRBJ2-7, with a possible D match to TRBD1 (5 bases). The CDR3 consists of 14 residues. With 5 bases removed from V and 2 bases from J, the gap between germline ends came to 13 bases. From germline, CDR1 is MNHEY and CDR2 SMNVEV (reference sequence). The CDR3 here is CASSARTPPYEQYF. As DNA, the CDR3 is TGTGCCAGCAGTGCCCGGACACCGCCCTACGAGCAGTACTTC.

This rearrangement joins TRBV27 to TRBJ1-2; tentatively, D is TRBD1 (5 bases). Germline V lookup: CDR1 MNHEY, CDR2 SMNVEV (reference sequence). Trimming took off 3 bases at V and 6 bases at J, with 11 bases between the two ends. The CDR3 has 13 residues. CDR3 DNA: TGTGCCAGCAGTTTGTCCCTCAGGGATGGCTACACCTTC. Translating it yields CASSLSLRDGYTF.

This sequence joins TRBV19 and TRBJ1-2; TRBD1 is a possible D gene (6 bases). The CDR3 is 14 amino acids. Trimming removed 3 bases at V and 6 bases at J, with 14 bases between. Germline V gives CDR1 LNHDA, CDR2 SQIVND (reference sequence). CDR3 residues: CASSIAGGSNGYTF. CDR3 DNA sequence: TGTGCCAGTAGTATTGCGGGGGGCTCTAATGGCTACACCTTC.

V is TRBV19 and J is TRBJ2-2; 12 nucleotides line up with TRBD2. In germline, CDR1 is LNHDA, CDR2 SQIVND (reference sequence). The length of the CDR3 is 14 residues. V gave up 7 bases and J gave up 7 bases; unmatched junction bases: 4. In nucleotides, the CDR3 is TGTGCCAGTATTTCTAGCGGGAGGGGCGGGGAGCTGTTTTTT. Its translation is CASISSGRGGELFF.

This sequence joins TRBV29-1 and TRBJ1-2; no clear D. Germline-derived CDR1 and CDR2 are SQVTM and ANQGSEA. V shed 4 bases and J shed 8 bases, with 14 bases lying between them. This CDR3 is built from 12 residues. As DNA, the CDR3 is TGCAGCGTTGTTCGTGACACCGGGGGCTACACCTTC. This encodes CSVVRDTGGYTF.

This chain connects TRBV2 to TRBJ2-7; TRBD2 agrees at 11 bases. Unmatched junction bases numbered 7, after V lost 6 bases and J lost 3 bases. Per the germline V gene, CDR1 is SNHLY and CDR2 is FYNNEI. This CDR3 region has 15 residues. CDR3 nucleotides: TGTGCCAGCAGATGGGGACTAGCGGAAAACTACGAGCAGTACTTC. Translated, it gives CASRWGLAENYEQYF.

For the CDR3, the DNA is TGTGCCAGCAGTTTAAGTTTCGGGGGACAGGGGGGTTTTTACAATGAGCAGTTCTTC. This sequence encodes CASSLSFGGQGGFYNEQFF. The rearrangement links TRBV27 to TRBJ2-1, with 11 bases aligning to TRBD1. This CDR3 is 19 amino acids long. J lost 4 bases, V lost 2 bases, and 13 bases had no gene match. Germline CDR1 MNHEY, CDR2 SMNVEV (reference sequence).

V gene TRBV4-1 combines with J gene TRBJ1-3, with 12 bases aligning to TRBD1. Germline CDR1 and CDR2: MGHRA and YSYEKL. The V segment lost 3 bases and the J segment 7 bases; nucleotides outside the gene matches: 7. The length of the CDR3 is 16 residues. The DNA for the CDR3 is TGCGCCAGCAGCCACTCCCGGGACAGGGGGCTGAACACCATATATTTT. It encodes CASSHSRDRGLNTIYF.

This clone was recorded once. This chain uses TRBV25-1 with TRBJ2-7; D possibly corresponds to TRBD2 (6 bases). This CDR3 is 14 amino acids long. The V and J ends lost 4 bases and 9 bases respectively, with 19 bases between them. CDR1 is MGHDK and CDR2 is SYGVNS in the germline V gene. The chain's CDR3 is CASSGATRGGGQYF. CDR3 in DNA: TGTGCCAGCAGTGGGGCTACTAGGGGAGGCGGGCAGTACTTC.

The chain has TRBV28 and TRBJ2-1; unclear D gene. V was pared by 6 bases and J by 0 bases, with 9 bases between. Germline lookup yields CDR1 MDHEN and CDR2 SYDVKM. The CDR3 loop spans 14 amino acids. Here the CDR3 DNA reads TGTGCCAGCAGACAAATTAGCTCCTACAATGAGCAGTTCTTC. Its translation: CASRQISSYNEQFF.

The genes are TRBV27 and TRBJ1-2; unclear D gene. Trimming cost V 0 bases and J 5 bases, with 7 bases left between them. The germline gives CDR1 MNHEY, CDR2 SMNVEV (reference sequence). The CDR3 runs 13 residues. CDR3 sequence: CASSLSRGYGYTF. The DNA of the CDR3 is TGTGCCAGCAGTTTATCGCGGGGTTATGGCTACACCTTC.

This clone has just a few counts. The chain combines TRBV29-1 with TRBJ1-1, with no clear D. V was shortened by 3 bases and J by 6 bases, with 14 bases between the two germline ends. From germline, CDR1 is SQVTM and CDR2 ANQGSEA. CDR3 length: 13 amino acids. This CDR3 reads CSVDRRTGAEAFF. CDR3 DNA sequence: TGCAGCGTTGATCGGAGGACGGGCGCTGAAGCTTTCTTT. Drawing the rest from reference TRBV29-1 and TRBJ1-1, the complete variable domain is SAVISQKPSRDICQRGTSLTIQCQVDSQVTMMFWYRQQPGQSLTLIATANQGSEATYESGFVIDKFPISRPNLTFSTLTVSNMSPEDSSIYLCSVDRRTGAEAFFGQGTRLTVV.

This rearrangement joins TRBV6-6 to TRBJ2-1; D uncertain. The V and J ends lost 5 bases and 8 bases respectively, with 10 bases between them. The CDR3 loop spans 12 amino acids. Germline V gene sequence: CDR1 MNHNY, CDR2 SVGAGI (reference sequence). The CDR3 reads CASSPPVDEQFF. In DNA form, the CDR3 reads TGTGCCAGCAGTCCCCCCGTAGATGAGCAGTTCTTC.

The V call is TRBV5-4, the J call TRBJ1-1, with D unclear. With 4 bases removed from V and 1 base from J, the gap between germline ends came to 8 bases. The germline CDR1 and CDR2 sequences are SGHNT and YYREEE (reference sequence). The CDR3 loop spans 13 amino acids. The CDR3 loop reads CASSPWGNTEAFF. The CDR3 DNA reads TGTGCCAGCAGCCCGTGGGGGAACACTGAAGCTTTCTTT. Using reference TRBV5-4 and TRBJ1-1 for the parts outside the CDR3, the full variable domain is ETGVTQSPTHLIKTRGQQVTLRCSSQSGHNTVSWYQQALGQGPQFIFQYYREEENGRGNFPPRFSGLQFPNYSSELNVNALELDDSALYLCASSPWGNTEAFFGQGTRLTVV.

The V gene is TRBV28, the J gene TRBJ2-7; D remains ambiguous. This CDR3 region has 14 residues. Trimming cost V 11 bases and J 1 base, with 18 bases left between them. The V gene's germline CDR1 is MDHEN and CDR2 SYDVKM. CDR3 protein: CACSKYSHSYEQYF. The CDR3 DNA reads as TGTGCCTGTTCCAAGTACAGTCATTCCTACGAGCAGTACTTC.